The rows below give T cell receptor beta chains drawn from one sample of a study of T cell changes during pregnancy in multiple sclerosis. Using immunoSEQ multiplex PCR, the repertoire was profiled, and TCRdb retains in-frame clones only, with some absent. In the table there are tens of thousands of clones, around 94% of which are singletons. The sequences come from peripheral blood, collected in the third trimester of pregnancy. These TCRs come from a female donor in good health, enrolled as a control in a pregnancy study. CDR3s include the opening cysteine and the closing phenylalanine or tryptophan. Each record gives: J gene, V gene, D gene, CDR3 DNA, CDR3 protein. D genes are given only for firm matches.

J gene: TRBJ1-5; V gene: TRBV28; D gene: .; CDR3 DNA: TGTGCCAGCAATCTGCATGCTATCTCTCAGCCCCAGCATTTT; CDR3 protein: CASNLHAISQPQHF
J gene: TRBJ2-3; V gene: TRBV7-2; D gene: .; CDR3 DNA: TGTGCCAGCAGCTTCTCCTCCTCGACAGATACGCAGTATTTT; CDR3 protein: CASSFSSSTDTQYF
J gene: TRBJ2-6; V gene: TRBV5-1; D gene: TRBD2; CDR3 DNA: TGCGCCAGCAGCTTCGGGGGGGCTGGGGCCAACGTCCTGACTTTC; CDR3 protein: CASSFGGAGANVLTF
J gene: TRBJ1-1; V gene: TRBV4-3; D gene: .; CDR3 DNA: TGCGCCAGCAGCCAATTTCAGGGTGAGCCTGAAGCTTTCTTT; CDR3 protein: CASSQFQGEPEAFF
J gene: TRBJ1-5; V gene: TRBV15; D gene: .; CDR3 DNA: TGTGCCACCAGTCCCGGTAGCAATCAGCCCCAGCATTTT; CDR3 protein: CATSPGSNQPQHF
J gene: TRBJ1-5; V gene: TRBV27; D gene: .; CDR3 DNA: TGTGCCAGCAGTCTAAACCGAGGTTATAGCAATCAGCCCCAGCATTTT; CDR3 protein: CASSLNRGYSNQPQHF
J gene: TRBJ1-2; V gene: TRBV14; D gene: .; CDR3 DNA: TGTGCCAGCAGTCCAAGATATGGAGTCTCTAACTATGGCTACACCTTC; CDR3 protein: CASSPRYGVSNYGYTF
J gene: TRBJ2-2; V gene: TRBV5-4; D gene: TRBD2; CDR3 DNA: TGTGCCAGCAGCCTGGGACTAGTCGGGACCGGGGAGCTGTTTTTT; CDR3 protein: CASSLGLVGTGELFF
J gene: TRBJ1-5; V gene: TRBV28; D gene: .; CDR3 DNA: TGTGCCAGCGCTTCCTCGGGAGGGAGTTATCAGCCCCAGCATTTT; CDR3 protein: CASASSGGSYQPQHF
J gene: TRBJ2-3; V gene: TRBV9; D gene: TRBD2; CDR3 DNA: TGTGCCAGCAGCGTAGGGGCTAGCGGGGACTCAGATACGCAGTATTTT; CDR3 protein: CASSVGASGDSDTQYF
J gene: TRBJ1-6; V gene: TRBV27; D gene: .; CDR3 DNA: TGTGCCAGCAGTTCGGTGACCGGGAATTCACCCCTCCACTTT; CDR3 protein: CASSSVTGNSPLHF
J gene: TRBJ2-1; V gene: TRBV11-3; D gene: TRBD2; CDR3 DNA: TGTGCCAGCAGCCTCGGACTAGGCGTACATGAGCAGTTCTTC; CDR3 protein: CASSLGLGVHEQFF